The text below deals with one T cell receptor beta chain. The data were taken from a study of blood T cell repertoires in COVID-19. On the study more broadly: COVID-19 samples from acute and convalescent phases originated in the United States, Italy and Spain. Sample material is recorded as cDNA or gDNA derived from T cells, B-cell-depleted T cells, or PBMCs.

Authors' methods: Using reference gene primer amplification, nucleated cell counts were estimated. The table came from immunoSEQ multiplex PCR; TCRdb's copy has only in-frame clones and leaves some out. The V and J calls and clone size come from that table; D and trimming were worked out from the DNA. Of under 550,000 clones in the sample, around 90% were seen once. The V end lost 1 base, the J end lost 8 bases, and 20 bases lay between the germline ends. The CDR3 contains 16 residues. Germline values: CDR1 SGHTA, CDR2 FQGNSA. Sequencing was carried out using peripheral blood. The J gene is TRBJ1-2, the V gene TRBV7-2; D may be TRBD1 (5 bases). The source of this sequence is a man between 18 and 35 years old with COVID-19, enrolled during active disease. The CDR3, as DNA: TGTGCCAGCAGCTTAGGGCAGGGAGGCGGAGTTCACGGCTACACCTTC. Protein sequence: CASSLGQGGGVHGYTF.